The text below deals with one T cell receptor beta chain. This CDR3 comprises 15 residues. Germline-derived CDR1 and CDR2 are LGHDT and YNNKEL (reference sequence). Trimming left V 0 bases short and J 4 bases short, with 10 bases between. One Seattle source followed patients from active infection through their disease course. Authors' data handling: Amplifying reference gene primers gave estimates of nucleated cell counts. Generated by immunoSEQ multiplex PCR, the TCRdb table keeps only in-frame clones and is missing some. D and trimming were read from the DNA, whereas the V and J calls and clone size are those reported in that table. The data hold around 250,000 clones, with about 87% observed a single time. The data derive from a study of blood T cell repertoires in COVID-19.

V gene TRBV3-1 (or the pseudogene TRBV3-2) combines with J gene TRBJ1-5; perhaps TRBD1 as D (6 bases). Sequencing used peripheral blood. This sequence was found in a woman aged 65 to 85 with COVID-19, enrolled during active disease. CDR3 protein: CASSQDSQGNQPQHF. Written as DNA, the CDR3 is TGTGCCAGCAGCCAAGATTCACAGGGAAATCAGCCCCAGCATTTT.